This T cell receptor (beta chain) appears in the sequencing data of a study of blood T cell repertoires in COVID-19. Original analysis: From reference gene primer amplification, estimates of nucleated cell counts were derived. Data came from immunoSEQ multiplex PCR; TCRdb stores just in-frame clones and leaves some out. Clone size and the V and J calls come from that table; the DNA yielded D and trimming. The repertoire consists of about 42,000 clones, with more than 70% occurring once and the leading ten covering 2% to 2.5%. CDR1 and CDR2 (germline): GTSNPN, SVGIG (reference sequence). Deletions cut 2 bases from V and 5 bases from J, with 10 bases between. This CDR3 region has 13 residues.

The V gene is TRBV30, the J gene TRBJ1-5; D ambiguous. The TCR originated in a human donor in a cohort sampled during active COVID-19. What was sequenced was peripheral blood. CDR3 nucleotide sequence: TGTGCCTGGAGTCCCTCAGGTTATCAGCCCCAGCATTTT. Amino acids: CAWSPSGYQPQHF.